One and the same sample provided the 12 T cell receptor beta chains below, sequenced in a study of blood T cell repertoires in COVID-19. Profiled with immunoSEQ multiplex PCR; TCRdb holds only in-frame clones, not every one. The repertoire holds approximately 130,000 clones, with 86% as singletons. The sequenced material came from peripheral blood. The receptors were gathered from a woman aged 45-59 years who had recovered from COVID-19.

The gene calls are TRBV6-5 and TRBJ2-7; TRBD2 matches 7 bases. The germline gives CDR1 MNHEY, CDR2 SVGAGI. The CDR3 is made up of 14 amino acids. V was clipped by 8 bases and J by 0 bases; unmatched bases: 7. This CDR3 is CASQMGGHSYEQYF. CDR3 sequence (DNA): TGTGCCAGCCAGATGGGAGGGCACTCCTACGAGCAGTACTTC.

This chain joins TRBV9 and TRBJ2-2, with 9 bases matching TRBD1. With V trimmed by 3 bases and J by 5 bases, 5 bases remained unmatched. The CDR3 consists of 15 residues. Germline V gives CDR1 SGDLS, CDR2 YYNGEE. CDR3 nucleotide sequence: TGTGCCAGCAGCGGCGGACAGGGGAGAACCGGGGAGCTGTTTTTT. Amino acid sequence: CASSGGQGRTGELFF.

This chain uses TRBV18 with TRBJ1-1; no definite D call. The CDR3 contains 15 residues. Germline V gives CDR1 KGHSH, CDR2 LQKENI. V was clipped by 5 bases and J by 1 base, with 14 bases between them. DNA of the CDR3: TGTGCCAGCTCAGGAGGAGGACGGACGAACACTGAAGCTTTCTTT. As protein: CASSGGGRTNTEAFF.

The rearrangement links TRBV5-1 to TRBJ2-7; weak D call: TRBD2 (6 bases). Germline CDR1 SGHRS, CDR2 YFSETQ. V gave up 4 bases and J gave up 4 bases, with 18 bases separating them. CDR3 length: 15 amino acids. The DNA for the CDR3 is TGCGCCAGCAGCCAACTCGGGACTGCCGGATACGAGCAGTACTTC. Amino acid sequence: CASSQLGTAGYEQYF.

The rearrangement uses TRBV15 and TRBJ1-1, with TRBD1 matching 8 bases. With 5 bases clipped from V and 3 bases from J, the junction kept 5 bases outside the gene matches. The CDR3 covers 14 residues. Per germline, CDR1 LNHNV and CDR2 YYDKDF (reference sequence). CDR3 loop: CATSGRQGYTEAFF. CDR3 coding DNA: TGTGCCACCAGCGGTCGACAGGGGTACACTGAAGCTTTCTTT.

The gene calls are TRBV21-1 and TRBJ2-3; the table gives TRBD1 as D, unverified against the DNA. TRBV21-1 has pseudogene status. This CDR3 has 18 amino acids. DNA for the CDR3: TGTGCCAGCAGCAAACTCCTTCCCAGGGGCCGGCTCACAGATACGCAGTATTTT. This sequence encodes CASSKLLPRGRLTDTQYF.

The genes are TRBV6-6 and TRBJ1-5, with D tentatively TRBD1 (5 bases). The CDR3 consists of 16 residues. Trimming took off 2 bases at V and 2 bases at J, with 13 bases between the two ends. From germline, CDR1 is MNHNY and CDR2 SVGAGI (reference sequence). The chain's CDR3 is CASSYRALRGNQPQHF. The CDR3 DNA follows: TGTGCCAGCAGTTACAGGGCCCTCAGGGGCAATCAGCCCCAGCATTTT.

This sequence joins TRBV5-1 and TRBJ1-6, with 7 bases identical to TRBD1. Germline trimming cut 4 bases from V and 5 bases from J; bases unmatched to any gene: 3. This CDR3 spans 14 amino acids. Germline V lookup: CDR1 SGHRS, CDR2 YFSETQ. CDR3 in amino acids: CASSPGQDNSPLHF. CDR3 DNA: TGCGCCAGCAGCCCAGGACAGGATAATTCACCCCTCCACTTT. The whole variable domain, filled in from reference TRBV5-1 and TRBJ1-6, reads KAGVTQTPRYLIKTRGQQVTLSCSPISGHRSVSWYQQTPGQGLQFLFEYFSETQRNKGNFPGRFSGRQFSNSRSEMNVSTLELGDSALYLCASSPGQDNSPLHFGNGTRLTVT.

The V gene is TRBV27, the J gene TRBJ2-1; perhaps TRBD1 as D (6 bases). Germline V gives CDR1 MNHEY, CDR2 SMNVEV (reference sequence). V was cut by 8 bases and J by 1 base, with 12 bases left in between. This CDR3 is 14 amino acids long. The CDR3: CASGTTGSYNEQFF. CDR3 DNA sequence: TGTGCCAGCGGAACAACAGGGTCCTACAATGAGCAGTTCTTC.

The rearrangement uses TRBV28 and TRBJ1-2; TRBD1 agrees at 7 bases. Germline values: CDR1 MDHEN, CDR2 SYDVKM. The length of the CDR3 is 14 residues. The ends lost 0 bases at V and 8 bases at J; junction bases unmatched: 6. This chain's CDR3 is CASSLWDRREGYTF. CDR3 DNA: TGTGCCAGCAGTTTATGGGACAGGAGGGAGGGCTACACCTTC.

The chain is built from TRBV5-5 and TRBJ1-3, with D unresolved. Germline V gene lookup returns CDR1 SGHKS and CDR2 YYEKEE (reference sequence). Trimming pared 4 bases from V and 8 bases from J, leaving 25 bases between. The CDR3 covers 17 residues. CDR3 coding DNA: TGTGCCAGCAGCCTTACCGGGAGTCACATAGGCGGGGACACCATATATTTT. Residues: CASSLTGSHIGGDTIYF.

The rearrangement joins TRBV5-8 to TRBJ2-7; D gene uncertain. The CDR3 spans 13 residues. Trimming removed 2 bases from V and 1 base from J, with 7 bases in between. Germline CDR1 SGHTS, CDR2 YDEGEE. The CDR3 reads CASSFYPSYEQYF. DNA for the CDR3: TGTGCCAGCAGCTTCTACCCGTCCTACGAGCAGTACTTC.